These 13 T cell receptor beta chains share one sample of origin, sequenced in a study of blood T cell repertoires in COVID-19. Sequencing was performed with immunoSEQ multiplex PCR; in TCRdb, only in-frame clones are kept and a portion is missing. This table has tens of thousands of clones, about 80% appearing once. The sequenced sample was peripheral blood. These receptors were obtained from a woman aged 45 to 65 with acute or convalescent COVID-19.

The chain carries TRBV6-5 and TRBJ1-6, with 10 bases fitting TRBD1. This CDR3 comprises 14 residues. V shed 4 bases and J 8 bases; nucleotides not matched to a gene: 2. Germline V gene data show CDR1 as MNHEY and CDR2 as SVGAGI. The CDR3 coding sequence is TGTGCCAGCAGTTTTGGGACAGGGGATTCACCCCTCCACTTT. Translating gives CASSFGTGDSPLHF.

The chain carries TRBV19 and TRBJ1-5; 12 bases align to TRBD1. Germline lookup yields CDR1 LNHDA and CDR2 SQIVND (reference sequence). The CDR3 is made up of 16 amino acids. With V trimmed by 3 bases and J by 7 bases, 7 bases remained unmatched. The CDR3 DNA reads as TGTGCCAGTAGTATTCCGGGACAGGGGGCCGTACAGCCCCAGCATTTT. Protein: CASSIPGQGAVQPQHF.

J is TRBJ2-7 and V is TRBV24-1; no definite D call. The CDR3 covers 12 residues. Deletions cut 0 bases from V and 5 bases from J, with 4 bases between. Germline-derived CDR1 and CDR2 are KGHDR and SFDVKD. The CDR3 DNA reads TGTGCCACCAGTGATTTGTCCGACGAGCAGTACTTC. Translation gives CATSDLSDEQYF.

The chain carries TRBV19 and TRBJ1-1; a possible D gene is TRBD1 (5 bases). V gave up 3 bases and J gave up 3 bases, with 11 bases separating them. The CDR3 is 14 amino acids. Germline CDR1 is LNHDA and CDR2 is SQIVND (reference sequence). The DNA for the CDR3 is TGTGCCAGTAGTATTTGGGAAGGGGACACTGAAGCTTTCTTT. It codes for CASSIWEGDTEAFF.

This clone occurred a few times. The V gene is TRBV7-2, the J gene TRBJ2-7, with no clear D. The CDR3 sequence is 14 residues long. Germline V lookup: CDR1 SGHTA, CDR2 FQGNSA. Trimming took off 5 bases at V and 0 bases at J, with 11 bases between the two ends. This CDR3 is CASSRRYDSYEQYF. In DNA form, the CDR3 reads TGTGCCAGCAGCCGGAGATATGACTCCTACGAGCAGTACTTC.

This clone appeared a single time. This chain connects TRBV2 to TRBJ1-1; weak D call: TRBD1 (6 bases). V shed 4 bases and J shed 5 bases, with 11 bases lying between them. The CDR3 sequence is 13 residues long. The germline CDR1 and CDR2 sequences are SNHLY and FYNNEI. CDR3 sequence: CASSAGEGTEAFF. The CDR3 region has the DNA TGTGCCAGCAGTGCAGGGGAAGGGACTGAAGCTTTCTTT.

This clone has more than one count but fewer than ten. The CDR3 loop reads CASSLKGARGNTIYF. DNA of the CDR3: TGTGCCAGCAGCCTGAAGGGGGCGCGCGGAAACACCATATATTTT. The gene calls are TRBV3-1 (or the pseudogene TRBV3-2) and TRBJ1-3; 7 nucleotides match TRBD1. CDR3 size: 15 residues. V lost 4 bases, J lost 4 bases, and 7 bases stayed unmatched. Germline CDR1 is LGHDT and CDR2 is YNNKEL (reference sequence).

The chain recombines TRBV28 with TRBJ1-1; D might be TRBD1 (5 bases). Germline V gene data show CDR1 as MDHEN and CDR2 as SYDVKM. Trimming removed 7 bases from V and 0 bases from J, with 15 bases in between. The CDR3 runs 15 residues. The CDR3 coding sequence is TGTGCCAGCATGGGGCCTGCGGGGATGAACACTGAAGCTTTCTTT. Translated, it gives CASMGPAGMNTEAFF.

The V call is TRBV6-6, the J call TRBJ1-2; 9 bases are a match to TRBD1. The ends lost 6 bases at V and 5 bases at J; junction bases unmatched: 10. Germline lookup yields CDR1 MNHNY and CDR2 SVGAGI (reference sequence). CDR3 size: 15 residues. The chain's CDR3 is CASSPLGQGGYGYTF. For the CDR3, the DNA is TGTGCCAGCAGCCCATTGGGACAGGGTGGATATGGCTACACCTTC.

This clone showed up just once. The chain joins TRBV6-5 to TRBJ1-1; D perhaps matches TRBD1 (5 bases). The V gene lost 4 bases and the J gene lost 5 bases, with 14 bases spanning the gap. CDR3 length: 14 residues. Germline CDR1 and CDR2: MNHEY and SVGAGI. CDR3 loop: CASSWQGTSTEAFF. In DNA, the CDR3 is TGTGCCAGCAGTTGGCAGGGAACATCTACTGAAGCTTTCTTT.

This chain links TRBV7-2 with TRBJ2-7, with 11 bases matching TRBD1. CDR3 size: 18 residues. The germline gives CDR1 SGHTA, CDR2 FQGNSA. J was trimmed by 2 bases and V by 3 bases; bases with no gene match: 12. CDR3 sequence: CASSFRGQGASPAYEQYF. The DNA for the CDR3 is TGTGCCAGCAGCTTCCGTGGACAGGGGGCCTCGCCCGCCTACGAGCAGTACTTC.

The chain has TRBV2 and TRBJ2-4; tentative D call: TRBD1 (6 bases). Trimming took 6 bases from V and 0 from J, leaving 9 bases between them. The CDR3 extends over 14 amino acids. Germline CDR1 SNHLY, CDR2 FYNNEI. CDR3 sequence (DNA): TGTGCCAGCAGACAGGGCTTAGCCAAAAACATTCAGTACTTC. This codes for CASRQGLAKNIQYF.

Here the CDR3 reads CASSLIGQGFNGYTF. The CDR3 nucleotides are TGTGCCAGCAGTTTAATAGGACAGGGGTTTAATGGCTACACCTTC. The chain employs TRBV28 and TRBJ1-2, with 9 bases fitting TRBD1. Germline assignment: CDR1 MDHEN and CDR2 SYDVKM. The CDR3 consists of 15 residues. V shed 2 bases and J 6 bases; nucleotides not matched to a gene: 7.